Below are 27 T cell receptor beta chains sequenced from a single sample in a study of Ad26.COV2.S vaccination and SARS-CoV-2 variants. Treatment: around 19 received Ad26.COV2.S at low or high dose, single or two shots; 5 received placebo; per-sample allocation not given. Following the first vaccine or placebo injection, samples were taken on day 63. Clones were sequenced by immunoSEQ multiplex PCR, and TCRdb holds only the in-frame ones, with some missing. This sample has a few hundred thousand clones, with 83% found just once. The specimen comprised peripheral blood, sampled in a trial of Ad26.COV2.S vaccine versus placebo. Receptors were obtained from a person aged 18-65 years who received the Ad26.COV2.S COVID-19 vaccine or a placebo.

The gene calls are TRBV3-1 (or the pseudogene TRBV3-2) and TRBJ1-1; D is unclear. The CDR3 length is 16 residues. Trimming took off 1 base at V and 2 bases at J, with 14 bases between the two ends. From germline, CDR1 is LGHDT and CDR2 YNNKEL (reference sequence). CDR3: CASSQGWAGQNTEAFF. The DNA for the CDR3 is TGTGCCAGCAGCCAAGGGTGGGCCGGTCAAAACACTGAAGCTTTCTTT.

The V and J genes are TRBV3-1 (or the pseudogene TRBV3-2) and TRBJ2-7; D is tentatively TRBD1 or TRBD2 (5 bases each). The CDR3 is 17 amino acids. V lost 5 bases to trimming and J lost 2 bases, with 22 bases between them. CDR1 and CDR2 from the germline V gene are LGHDT and YNNKEL (reference sequence). The CDR3 nucleotides are TGTGCCAGCAGCGGCACTGTATCCGGGACGTTTACCTACGAGCAGTACTTC. Translating gives CASSGTVSGTFTYEQYF.

V and J are TRBV25-1 and TRBJ2-3; a weak D match, TRBD2 (6 bases). Germline V gene data show CDR1 as MGHDK and CDR2 as SYGVNS. CDR3 length: 16 residues. The V end lost 2 bases, the J end lost 2 bases, and 14 bases lay between the germline ends. The CDR3 region is CASSEGSGGTTDTQYF. The CDR3 DNA reads TGTGCCAGCAGTGAAGGTTCAGGAGGGACCACAGATACGCAGTATTTT.

This chain connects TRBV6-4 to TRBJ1-2, with 8 nucleotides matching TRBD1. Losses at the gene ends were 7 bases for V and 1 base for J; bases not matched to a gene: 8. Germline V gives CDR1 MRHNA, CDR2 SNTAGT. This CDR3 spans 15 amino acids. The CDR3 spells CASTTGTGDNYGYTF. Written as DNA, the CDR3 is TGTGCCAGCACCACCGGGACAGGAGATAACTATGGCTACACCTTC.

The chain links TRBV30 to TRBJ2-1, with D unresolved. Germline-derived CDR1 and CDR2 are GTSNPN and SVGIG (reference sequence). The CDR3 is made up of 14 amino acids. The V gene lost 6 bases and the J gene lost 9 bases, with 21 bases spanning the gap. CDR3 loop: CACSKLVVVTEQFF. For the CDR3, the DNA is TGTGCCTGTAGTAAACTTGTAGTTGTCACTGAGCAGTTCTTC.

Turning to this clone: A read error is the likely source, as a far larger clone sits one nucleotide away. The V and J genes are TRBV11-2 and TRBJ1-1; D not resolved. The germline V gene encodes CDR1 SGHAT and CDR2 FQNNGV. V lost 2 bases and J 0 bases, leaving 4 bases between the germline ends. The CDR3 is 13 amino acids. In nucleotides, the CDR3 is TGTGCCAGCAGCTTAAACGTGAACACTGAAGCTTTCTTT. Translating it yields CASSLNVNTEAFF.

J is TRBJ1-2 and V is TRBV16, with D perhaps TRBD1 (6 bases). Germline CDR1 reads KGHSY; CDR2 reads FQNENV. The CDR3 is 19 amino acids. Trimming removed 4 bases from V and 3 bases from J, with 27 bases in between. The CDR3 is CASSPRVFRGPWGHYGYTF. Here the CDR3 DNA reads TGTGCCAGCAGCCCCCGGGTCTTCCGCGGCCCTTGGGGGCACTATGGCTACACCTTC. The variable domain in full, completed from reference TRBV16 and TRBJ1-2, reads GEEVAQTPKHLVRGEGQKAKLYCAPIKGHSYVFWYQQVLKNEFKFLISFQNENVFDETGMPKERFSAKCLPNSPCSLEIQATKLEDSAVYFCASSPRVFRGPWGHYGYTFGSGTRLTVV.

This chain links TRBV6-5 with TRBJ1-2, with D tentatively TRBD1 (5 bases). Trimming left V 6 bases short and J 7 bases short, with 18 bases between. This CDR3 has 14 residues. Germline V gene sequence: CDR1 MNHEY, CDR2 SVGAGI. CDR3 region: CASSRRDPRTGYTF. CDR3 coding DNA: TGTGCCAGCAGCCGGAGGGACCCGAGGACTGGCTACACCTTC.

The chain combines TRBV7-6 with TRBJ1-3; TRBD1 might be the D (5 bases). CDR1 SGHVS and CDR2 FNYEAQ come from the germline V gene. This CDR3 is built from 17 residues. Trimming stripped 5 bases from V and 0 bases from J, with 17 bases between. The CDR3 here is CASSRLGDSNSGNTIYF. In DNA, the CDR3 is TGTGCCAGCAGCCGGTTGGGGGACTCCAACTCTGGAAACACCATATATTTT.

This rearrangement joins TRBV2 to TRBJ1-1; TRBD1 matches at 9 bases. Per the germline V gene, CDR1 is SNHLY and CDR2 is FYNNEI. This CDR3 is 17 amino acids long. The V gene end was trimmed by 6 bases and the J gene end by 3 bases; junction bases not matched to a gene: 14. CDR3 DNA: TGTGCCAGCAGCCTAGGGACAGGGCCCCTGCACCACACTGAAGCTTTCTTT. Translating it yields CASSLGTGPLHHTEAFF. The full variable domain, its missing parts supplied by reference TRBV2 and TRBJ1-1, is EPEVTQTPSHQVTQMGQEVILRCVPISNHLYFYWYRQILGQKVEFLVSFYNNEISEKSEIFDDQFSVERPDGSNFTLKIRSTKLEDSAMYFCASSLGTGPLHHTEAFFGQGTRLTVV.

The chain combines TRBV9 with TRBJ2-7; D is tentatively TRBD1 or TRBD2 (5 bases each). CDR3 size: 15 residues. V shed 0 bases and J shed 3 bases, with 13 bases lying between them. Germline assignment: CDR1 SGDLS and CDR2 YYNGEE. As DNA, the CDR3 is TGTGCCAGCAGCGTAGTCGGGACCTCGGGCTACGAGCAGTACTTC. It yields the protein CASSVVGTSGYEQYF.

The chain joins TRBV29-1 to TRBJ2-5; TRBD2 matches at 12 bases. This CDR3 comprises 14 residues. The V and J ends lost 4 bases and 1 base, in that order; junction bases with no gene match: 1. Germline CDR1 is SQVTM and CDR2 is ANQGSEA. The DNA for the CDR3 is TGCAGCGTTGTACTAGCGGGAGGCCAAGAGACCCAGTACTTC. The encoded protein is CSVVLAGGQETQYF.

The chain carries TRBV24-1 and TRBJ2-4; the D gene is possibly TRBD2 (5 bases). The CDR3 sequence is 16 residues long. Trimming cost V 2 bases and J 2 bases, with 12 bases left between them. Germline V lookup: CDR1 KGHDR, CDR2 SFDVKD. The chain's CDR3 is CATSDSGRGSKNIQYF. The CDR3 nucleotides are TGTGCCACCAGTGATTCCGGACGGGGTTCCAAAAACATTCAGTACTTC.

This chain connects TRBV6-1 to TRBJ1-5; 8 bases fit TRBD1. The CDR3 covers 13 residues. The junction had 2 bases not matched to a gene; V was cut back by 1 base and J by 9 bases. Germline lookup yields CDR1 MNHNS and CDR2 SASEGT. The CDR3, as DNA: TGTGCCAGCAGTGAAGGGACAGGGCGGCCCCAGCATTTT. Protein: CASSEGTGRPQHF.

J is TRBJ1-1 and V is TRBV9; 8 bases are a match to TRBD1. Germline CDR1 is SGDLS and CDR2 is YYNGEE. Unmatched junction bases numbered 8, after V lost 1 base and J lost 3 bases. CDR3 length: 16 amino acids. This CDR3 is CASSVKGAGGHTEAFF. In nucleotides, the CDR3 is TGTGCCAGCAGCGTAAAGGGGGCAGGGGGCCACACTGAAGCTTTCTTT.

This chain uses TRBV5-1 with TRBJ2-7, with 8 nucleotides matching TRBD1. This CDR3 comprises 14 residues. Germline assignment: CDR1 SGHRS and CDR2 YFSETQ. Trimming removed 9 bases from V and 6 bases from J; junction bases left unmatched: 14. The CDR3 DNA follows: TGCGCCACCAACTCCGCCCCAGGGGGCGGCGAGCAGTACTTC. Amino acid sequence: CATNSAPGGGEQYF.

The table lists this clone with a count of one. The V and J genes are TRBV5-1 and TRBJ1-2; the D is unclear. Trimming left V 4 bases short and J 7 bases short, with 20 bases between. The germline CDR1 and CDR2 sequences are SGHRS and YFSETQ. The CDR3 consists of 15 residues. CDR3 sequence reads: CASSPYEKRSAGYTF. The CDR3 region has the DNA TGCGCCAGCAGCCCCTACGAGAAGAGGTCGGCTGGCTACACCTTC.

The chain has TRBV2 and TRBJ1-2; 7 bases agree with TRBD1. The CDR3 sequence is 15 residues long. Germline V CDR1 and CDR2: SNHLY, FYNNEI. The junction had 7 bases not matched to a gene; V was cut back by 6 bases and J by 0 bases. CDR3 coding DNA: TGTGCCAGCAGCCCTGGGACAGAGTCTAACTATGGCTACACCTTC. Translated, it gives CASSPGTESNYGYTF. Together with reference TRBV2 and TRBJ1-2, the CDR3 gives the full variable domain: EPEVTQTPSHQVTQMGQEVILRCVPISNHLYFYWYRQILGQKVEFLVSFYNNEISEKSEIFDDQFSVERPDGSNFTLKIRSTKLEDSAMYFCASSPGTESNYGYTFGSGTRLTVV.

The V and J genes are TRBV13 and TRBJ2-7; D not certain. CDR1 is PRHDT, CDR2 FYEKMQ, per germline (reference sequence). Trimming took off 4 bases at V and 2 bases at J, with 6 bases between the two ends. The CDR3 is 12 residues long. CDR3 sequence reads: CASSWATYEQYF. Written as DNA, the CDR3 is TGTGCCAGCAGCTGGGCCACCTACGAGCAGTACTTC.

This clone came up a few times. The chain couples TRBV11-3 to TRBJ2-1; 13 bases are shared with TRBD2. This CDR3 has 18 amino acids. With 4 bases clipped from V and 10 bases from J, the junction kept 16 bases outside the gene matches. Germline CDR1 reads SGHNT; CDR2 reads YENEEA. The CDR3 loop is CASSSGDILGLAGEEQFF. In DNA, the CDR3 is TGTGCCAGCAGCTCAGGGGATATTCTCGGACTAGCGGGAGAGGAGCAGTTCTTC.

V and J are TRBV19 and TRBJ2-7, with TRBD1 matching over 8 bases. This CDR3 is built from 14 residues. Trimming removed 3 bases from V and 6 bases from J; junction bases left unmatched: 7. Germline V lookup: CDR1 LNHDA, CDR2 SQIVND (reference sequence). The chain's CDR3 is CASSIHRGALEQYF. In nucleotides, the CDR3 is TGTGCCAGTAGTATCCACAGGGGGGCCCTCGAGCAGTACTTC.

This sequence joins TRBV5-1 and TRBJ2-7; perhaps TRBD1 as D (5 bases). Trimming stripped 0 bases from V and 5 bases from J, with 21 bases between. Germline CDR1 and CDR2: SGHRS and YFSETQ. CDR3 size: 17 residues. The CDR3 reads CASSLARFGRPRDEQYF. The CDR3 DNA reads as TGCGCCAGCAGCTTGGCCAGATTCGGACGGCCCAGGGACGAGCAGTACTTC.

The chain joins TRBV27 to TRBJ2-7; perhaps D is TRBD1 or TRBD2 (5 bases each). CDR1 and CDR2 (germline): MNHEY, SMNVEV (reference sequence). Trimming cost V 9 bases and J 6 bases, with 18 bases left between them. The length of the CDR3 is 13 residues. The CDR3 here is CASRQRGTSEQYF. The CDR3 DNA follows: TGTGCCAGTCGGCAGAGGGGCACCTCCGAGCAGTACTTC.

The genes are TRBV15 and TRBJ2-7; TRBD1 might be the D (6 bases). There are 14 residues in the CDR3. V was pared by 1 base and J by 8 bases, with 15 bases between. The V gene's germline CDR1 is LNHNV and CDR2 YYDKDF (reference sequence). The CDR3 DNA follows: TGTGCCACCAGCAGAGCCCAATCCGGACAGAAGCAGTACTTC. It yields the protein CATSRAQSGQKQYF.

This clone was observed a handful of times. The chain uses TRBV12-3 or TRBV12-4 and TRBJ1-1; D not certain. The V and J ends lost 5 bases and 1 base respectively, with 8 bases between them. The CDR3 has 13 residues. For the CDR3, the DNA is TGTGCCAGCAGTACTTCAGCGAACACTGAAGCTTTCTTT. Translated: CASSTSANTEAFF.

This clone was recorded once. This chain links TRBV24-1 with TRBJ2-1; 11 nucleotides match TRBD2. Per germline, CDR1 KGHDR and CDR2 SFDVKD. Trimming cost V 4 bases and J 8 bases; bases outside gene matches: 6. This CDR3 has 15 residues. The CDR3 sequence is CATSDPGTSGDEQFF. CDR3 bases: TGTGCCACCAGTGACCCCGGGACTAGCGGAGATGAGCAGTTCTTC.

The J gene is TRBJ2-7, the V gene TRBV10-2; perhaps TRBD1 as D (6 bases). Trimming cost V 8 bases and J 0 bases, with 14 bases left between them. The CDR3 runs 14 residues. Germline V gene sequence: CDR1 WSHSY, CDR2 SAAADI. The CDR3 DNA reads TGCGCCAGCGACGATGGACAGAACTCCTACGAGCAGTACTTC. Protein: CASDDGQNSYEQYF.